The sequence of this T cell receptor (beta chain) was determined in a study of T-cell memory formation after mild COVID-19. Trimming cost V 4 bases and J 6 bases, with 13 bases left between them. From germline, CDR1 is LGHNA and CDR2 YSLEER. The CDR3 length is 14 residues. This clonotype has only one observation. TCRdb reprocessed the 5' RACE reads with MiXCR, giving one entry per CDR3 protein. Of around 300,000 distinct CDR3 sequences in the sample, approximately 19% were seen once. The sequence was obtained from a man aged 18 to 29 who had mild COVID-19 (a few samples of this study predate the infection). Cell type and time point are not known. What was sequenced was PBMCs or a T cell subset sorted from them (not recorded which). V and J are TRBV4-3 and TRBJ2-4; D is possibly TRBD2 (7 bases). The CDR3 is CASSLGGGLNIQYF. As DNA, the CDR3 is TGCGCCAGCAGCCTTGGCGGGGGCCTAAACATTCAGTACTTC.